What follows are 27 T cell receptor beta chains derived from one specimen sequenced in a study of T cell changes during pregnancy in multiple sclerosis. The table came from immunoSEQ multiplex PCR; TCRdb's copy has only in-frame clones and leaves some out. Of about 63,000 clones listed, approximately 94% are singletons. The sample consisted of CD8+ T cells from peripheral blood mononuclear cells, taken in the second trimester of pregnancy. Receptors originate from a female donor with multiple sclerosis, enrolled in a pregnancy study.

This chain joins TRBV6-4 and TRBJ1-1, with D tentatively TRBD1 (5 bases). The CDR3 runs to 14 residues. V was trimmed by 5 bases and J by 1 base, leaving 11 bases between them. CDR1 is MRHNA, CDR2 SNTAGT, per germline. CDR3 region: CASSMNRWNTEAFF. The CDR3 nucleotides read TGTGCCAGCAGTATGAACAGGTGGAACACTGAAGCTTTCTTT.

The V gene is TRBV5-4, the J gene TRBJ2-7, with TRBD2 matching 12 bases. Germline V gene sequence: CDR1 SGHNT, CDR2 YYREEE (reference sequence). The V segment lost 0 bases and the J segment 6 bases; nucleotides outside the gene matches: 7. The CDR3 is made up of 16 amino acids. The CDR3 protein is CASSLGLAGGPGEQYF. CDR3 nucleotides: TGTGCCAGCAGCTTGGGGCTAGCGGGAGGGCCGGGCGAGCAGTACTTC.

The chain employs TRBV11-2 and TRBJ2-7, with D perhaps matching TRBD1 (6 bases). The V end was cut by 5 bases, the J end by 5 bases, with 19 bases between. This CDR3 is built from 15 residues. Germline values: CDR1 SGHAT, CDR2 FQNNGV. The CDR3 DNA reads TGTGCCAGCAGCCCGGCGAGGGGGTCCGGGGACGAGCAGTACTTC. Protein product: CASSPARGSGDEQYF.

The CDR3 reads CASSSHPDRVGYGYTF. CDR3 DNA: TGTGCCAGCAGCAGCCATCCAGACAGGGTAGGCTATGGCTACACCTTC. J is TRBJ1-2 and V is TRBV21-1; the table's D call, TRBD1, was not checked against the DNA. TRBV21-1 is tagged as a pseudogene. The CDR3 extends over 16 amino acids.

V usage is TRBV6-5 and J usage is TRBJ1-1; 8 bases match TRBD1. V dropped 0 bases and J dropped 4; count of bases not matched to a gene: 1. CDR3 length: 14 amino acids. CDR1 and CDR2 from the germline V gene are MNHEY and SVGAGI. The CDR3 here is CASSYSTGGTEAFF. The CDR3, as DNA: TGTGCCAGCAGTTACTCAACAGGGGGCACTGAAGCTTTCTTT.

The J gene is TRBJ1-2, the V gene TRBV29-1; a weak D match, TRBD1 (5 bases). The germline V gene encodes CDR1 SQVTM and CDR2 ANQGSEA. The CDR3 covers 13 residues. V dropped 3 bases and J dropped 3 bases, with 11 bases sitting between them. For the CDR3, the DNA is TGCAGCGTTGAGGCGGACAAACACTATGGCTACACCTTC. Translation: CSVEADKHYGYTF.

The chain carries TRBV19 and TRBJ1-1, with 8 positions matching TRBD1. The CDR3 loop spans 13 amino acids. J gave up 4 bases and V 5 bases, and 3 bases lay outside the gene matches. Germline V gene lookup returns CDR1 LNHDA and CDR2 SQIVND (reference sequence). The DNA for the CDR3 is TGTGCCAGTAGTCACAGGGGGAGCACTGAAGCTTTCTTT. This codes for CASSHRGSTEAFF.

The sample holds a few counts of this clone. This chain joins TRBV27 and TRBJ2-7, with D hard to call. Germline loops: CDR1 MNHEY, CDR2 SMNVEV (reference sequence). The CDR3 sequence is 15 residues long. V was cut by 6 bases and J by 0 bases, with 15 bases left in between. CDR3: CASRASGSPSYEQYF. CDR3 coding DNA: TGTGCCAGCAGGGCATCAGGTTCCCCCTCCTACGAGCAGTACTTC.

The rearrangement uses TRBV29-1 and TRBJ2-7; the D gene is possibly TRBD2 (6 bases). In germline, CDR1 is SQVTM, CDR2 ANQGSEA. Trimming left V 2 bases short and J 3 bases short, with 14 bases between. This CDR3 is built from 14 residues. CDR3 coding DNA: TGCAGCGTTGAATGGCGGGATAGGATCTACGAGCAGTACTTC. This sequence encodes CSVEWRDRIYEQYF.

This rearrangement joins TRBV7-2 to TRBJ1-5, with 7 bases lining up with TRBD1. CDR1 and CDR2 (germline): SGHTA, FQGNSA. This CDR3 region has 16 residues. Germline trimming cut 2 bases from V and 6 bases from J; bases unmatched to any gene: 10. CDR3 in amino acids: CASSLYKGAGRQPQHF. The CDR3, as DNA: TGTGCCAGCAGCTTATATAAGGGGGCGGGACGTCAGCCCCAGCATTTT.

V usage is TRBV5-1 and J usage is TRBJ2-7; D gene ambiguous. CDR1 SGHRS and CDR2 YFSETQ come from the germline V gene. V shed 2 bases and J shed 0 bases, with 9 bases lying between them. CDR3 length: 14 amino acids. CDR3 residues: CASSLFPLSYEQYF. For the CDR3, the DNA is TGCGCCAGCAGCTTATTCCCTCTCTCCTACGAGCAGTACTTC.

V and J are TRBV27 and TRBJ2-1, with D uncertain. CDR3 length: 14 residues. V lost 3 bases to trimming and J lost 1 base, with 7 bases between them. From germline, CDR1 is MNHEY and CDR2 SMNVEV (reference sequence). The CDR3 reads CASSLAVSYNEQFF. As DNA, the CDR3 is TGTGCCAGCAGTTTGGCGGTTTCCTACAATGAGCAGTTCTTC.

The sample holds a few counts of this clone. The chain joins TRBV27 to TRBJ2-1; 8 positions agree with TRBD2. With V trimmed by 6 bases and J by 7 bases, 17 bases remained unmatched. This CDR3 is 17 amino acids long. Germline V lookup: CDR1 MNHEY, CDR2 SMNVEV (reference sequence). The CDR3, as DNA: TGTGCCAGCAGCCTGAAAGCACTAGGACTAGCATCGAATGAGCAGTTCTTC. This codes for CASSLKALGLASNEQFF.

CDR3 region: CASSLDFGTRYNEQFF. CDR3 sequence (DNA): TGTGCCAGCAGCTTAGATTTCGGGACACGTTACAATGAGCAGTTCTTC. The genes are TRBV11-3 and TRBJ2-1, with D perhaps TRBD1 (6 bases). Trimming removed 0 bases at V and 4 bases at J, with 13 bases between. The V gene's germline CDR1 is SGHNT and CDR2 YENEEA. CDR3 length: 16 amino acids.

This rearrangement joins TRBV11-2 to TRBJ2-3, with unresolved D. The CDR3 runs to 15 residues. V shed 1 base and J shed 5 bases, with 13 bases lying between them. CDR1 is SGHAT and CDR2 is FQNNGV in the germline V gene. The CDR3 reads CASSLARATIDTQYF. The CDR3 DNA sequence: TGTGCCAGCAGCTTAGCCCGCGCAACTATAGATACGCAGTATTTT.

The chain recombines TRBV27 with TRBJ2-3; the match to TRBD2 covers 16 bases. Germline V gene sequence: CDR1 MNHEY, CDR2 SMNVEV (reference sequence). The CDR3 has 17 amino acids. After removal of 5 bases from V and 6 bases from J, the junction contained 8 bases not matched to a gene. The CDR3 coding sequence is TGTGCCAGCAGTAGGGGACTAGCGGGAGGGCCGCGGGATACGCAGTATTTT. Encoded protein: CASSRGLAGGPRDTQYF.

J is TRBJ1-1 and V is TRBV5-6, with a possible D match to TRBD1 (5 bases). Germline assignment: CDR1 SGHDT and CDR2 YYEEEE. With 4 bases removed from V and 0 bases from J, the gap between germline ends came to 13 bases. The CDR3 is made up of 15 amino acids. This chain's CDR3 is CASSQYGGLNTEAFF. The CDR3 DNA follows: TGTGCCAGCAGCCAATACGGGGGGTTGAACACTGAAGCTTTCTTT. The full variable domain, completed using reference TRBV5-6 and TRBJ1-1, is DAGVTQSPTHLIKTRGQQVTLRCSPKSGHDTVSWYQQALGQGPQFIFQYYEEEERQRGNFPDRFSGHQFPNYSSELNVNALLLGDSALYLCASSQYGGLNTEAFFGQGTRLTVV.

The CDR3: CASGGTSAFTDTQYF. In DNA, the CDR3 is TGTGCCAGCGGGGGAACTAGCGCCTTCACAGATACGCAGTATTTT. V usage is TRBV28 and J usage is TRBJ2-3, with 7 bases lining up with TRBD2. The CDR3 totals 15 residues. Per the germline V gene, CDR1 is MDHEN and CDR2 is SYDVKM. Trimming cost V 8 bases and J 2 bases; bases outside gene matches: 10. Complete variable domain (other parts from reference TRBV28 and TRBJ2-3): DVKVTQSSRYLVKRTGEKVFLECVQDMDHENMFWYRQDPGLGLRLIYFSYDVKMKEKGDIPEGYSVSREKKERFSLILESASTNQTSMYLCASGGTSAFTDTQYFGPGTRLTVL.

The gene calls are TRBV27 and TRBJ2-1; no definite D call. This CDR3 is built from 13 residues. The V gene lost 4 bases and the J gene lost 3 bases, with 7 bases spanning the gap. Per germline, CDR1 MNHEY and CDR2 SMNVEV (reference sequence). DNA of the CDR3: TGTGCCAGCAGTTATGCGTACTACAATGAGCAGTTCTTC. It codes for CASSYAYYNEQFF.

The CDR3 loop is CASSLFSGEKLFF. CDR3 nucleotide sequence: TGTGCCAGCAGCTTATTCTCCGGTGAAAAACTGTTTTTT. V gene TRBV7-2 combines with J gene TRBJ1-4; D remains ambiguous. From germline, CDR1 is SGHTA and CDR2 FQGNSA. This CDR3 is 13 amino acids long. The V end lost 2 bases, the J end lost 7 bases, and 8 bases lay between the germline ends.

The genes are TRBV7-2 and TRBJ2-5; 10 positions agree with TRBD2. CDR1 and CDR2 (germline): SGHTA, FQGNSA. The CDR3 is made up of 15 amino acids. After removal of 2 bases from V and 2 bases from J, the junction contained 2 bases not matched to a gene. The CDR3 region is CASSLLAGGQETQYF. The CDR3, as DNA: TGTGCCAGCAGCTTATTAGCGGGGGGACAAGAGACCCAGTACTTC.

V and J are TRBV5-4 and TRBJ2-3, with TRBD2 matching over 8 bases. The germline V gene encodes CDR1 SGHNT and CDR2 YYREEE (reference sequence). With 0 bases clipped from V and 3 bases from J, the junction kept 3 bases outside the gene matches. CDR3 size: 15 residues. The CDR3 spells CASSLAGGSTDTQYF. In nucleotides, the CDR3 is TGTGCCAGCAGCTTGGCGGGAGGGAGTACAGATACGCAGTATTTT.

This clone was detected a few times. J is TRBJ2-3 and V is TRBV12-5, with TRBD2 matching 13 bases. Per the germline V gene, CDR1 is LGHNT and CDR2 is FRNRAP. CDR3 length: 16 residues. Trimming took 4 bases from V and 3 from J; bases not matched to a gene: 4. The CDR3 reads CASGSWTSGSTDTQYF. In nucleotides, the CDR3 is TGTGCTAGTGGTTCCTGGACTAGCGGGAGTACAGATACGCAGTATTTT.

The chain is built from TRBV15 and TRBJ2-2; 11 nucleotides align to TRBD1. Unmatched junction bases numbered 5, after V lost 1 base and J lost 4 bases. Germline V lookup: CDR1 LNHNV, CDR2 YYDKDF (reference sequence). The CDR3 runs to 17 residues. The CDR3 here is CATSRVVGTGGTGELFF. As DNA, the CDR3 is TGTGCCACCAGCAGAGTCGTAGGGACAGGGGGCACCGGGGAGCTGTTTTTT.

The CDR3 loop is CASSTGTGVTNEKLFF. CDR3 coding DNA: TGTGCCAGCAGCACAGGGACAGGGGTAACTAATGAAAAACTGTTTTTT. The chain is built from TRBV9 and TRBJ1-4; 10 bases agree with TRBD1. V was clipped by 4 bases and J by 1 base; unmatched bases: 4. The CDR3 spans 16 residues. Germline V lookup: CDR1 SGDLS, CDR2 YYNGEE.

This clone was seen once. This chain links TRBV6-4 with TRBJ2-1; TRBD2 is a possible D gene (5 bases). The length of the CDR3 is 14 residues. Trimming stripped 0 bases from V and 5 bases from J, with 8 bases between. Germline CDR1 reads MRHNA; CDR2 reads SNTAGT. CDR3 region: CASSDSAGHNEQFF. In DNA, the CDR3 is TGTGCCAGCAGTGACTCGGCGGGCCACAATGAGCAGTTCTTC.

The V gene is TRBV7-6, the J gene TRBJ2-3, with 7 positions matching TRBD1. Germline values: CDR1 SGHVS, CDR2 FNYEAQ. This CDR3 spans 15 amino acids. J lost 2 bases, V lost 5 bases, and 7 bases had no gene match. CDR3 bases: TGTGCCAGCAGCCTACGGGACAGTTCCACAGATACGCAGTATTTT. Amino acid sequence: CASSLRDSSTDTQYF.